This is a list of T cell receptor beta chains from one sample in a study of CD8 T cells in Susac syndrome. Each CDR3 protein is one row after TCRdb ran MiXCR on the immunoSEQ multiplex PCR reads. The top ten hold about 0.17% of the sample, which has hundreds of thousands of distinct CDR3 sequences, about nine tenths seen once. Sequencing was performed on CD8+ T cells from PBMCs. These receptors were obtained from a human donor with multiple sclerosis. The CDR3 runs from the conserved cysteine through the conserved F or W. D genes are given only for firm matches. Clone size is not always given. Where it is, it says once, few, many or a class for expanded clones.

d_gene: .; v_gene: TRBV19; abundance: .; len: 15; j_gene: TRBJ2-2; CDR3nt: TGTGCCAGTAGTATCACCGGGGTGAACACCGGGGAGCTGTTTTTT; CDR3aa: CASSITGVNTGELFF
d_gene: .; v_gene: TRBV7-8; abundance: .; len: 14; j_gene: TRBJ2-7; CDR3nt: TGTGCCAGCACCACCTCCCGATATAACTACGAGCAGTACTTC; CDR3aa: CASTTSRYNYEQYF
d_gene: TRBD1; v_gene: TRBV6-5; abundance: .; len: 17; j_gene: TRBJ1-1; CDR3nt: TGTGCCAGCAGTTACTCCCGGGACAGGGGTCAGAACACTGAAGCTTTCTTT; CDR3aa: CASSYSRDRGQNTEAFF
d_gene: .; v_gene: TRBV7-9; abundance: .; len: 14; j_gene: TRBJ2-5; CDR3nt: TGTGCCAGCAGCTTACTCCCCGAGCAAGAGACCCAGTACTTC; CDR3aa: CASSLLPEQETQYF
d_gene: .; v_gene: TRBV11-2; abundance: .; len: 14; j_gene: TRBJ1-1; CDR3nt: TGTGCCAGCAGCACACAGGGCCTGAACACTGAAGCTTTCTTT; CDR3aa: CASSTQGLNTEAFF
d_gene: .; v_gene: TRBV28; abundance: .; len: 13; j_gene: TRBJ2-3; CDR3nt: TGTGCCAGCACAGGACAGTTCACAGATACGCAGTATTTT; CDR3aa: CASTGQFTDTQYF
d_gene: TRBD2; v_gene: TRBV7-6; abundance: .; len: 17; j_gene: TRBJ2-7; CDR3nt: TGTGCCAGCAGCTTAGGCACGACTAGCGGGGCCTCCTACGAGCAGTACTTC; CDR3aa: CASSLGTTSGASYEQYF
d_gene: .; v_gene: TRBV14; abundance: .; len: 12; j_gene: TRBJ2-5; CDR3nt: TGTGCCAGCGCAGATACAGGGGAGACCCAGTACTTC; CDR3aa: CASADTGETQYF
d_gene: .; v_gene: TRBV7-9; abundance: .; len: 14; j_gene: TRBJ2-1; CDR3nt: TGTGCCAGCAGCCAAAGTGGGCTAGGCAATGAGCAGTTCTTC; CDR3aa: CASSQSGLGNEQFF
d_gene: .; v_gene: TRBV7-9; abundance: .; len: 14; j_gene: TRBJ2-5; CDR3nt: TGTGCCAGCAGCCCAGGGTACGGCAAAGAGACCCAGTACTTC; CDR3aa: CASSPGYGKETQYF
d_gene: .; v_gene: TRBV7-9; abundance: .; len: 14; j_gene: TRBJ2-7; CDR3nt: TGTGCCAGCAGCTTAGCACTTCAGGGGCACGAGCAGTACTTC; CDR3aa: CASSLALQGHEQYF
d_gene: .; v_gene: TRBV9; abundance: once; len: 16; j_gene: TRBJ2-6; CDR3nt: TGTGCCAGTCAGCGTAGGGCCAGCTTTGGGGCCAACGTCCTGACTTTC; CDR3aa: CASQRRASFGANVLTF
d_gene: .; v_gene: TRBV27; abundance: .; len: 11; j_gene: TRBJ2-7; CDR3nt: TGTGCCAGCAGTTTAGCTGCCGAGCAGTACTTC; CDR3aa: CASSLAAEQYF
d_gene: .; v_gene: TRBV6-5; abundance: .; len: 14; j_gene: TRBJ2-5; CDR3nt: TGTGCCAGCAGAGCAGTAACGGTTGAAGAGACCCAGTACTTC; CDR3aa: CASRAVTVEETQYF
d_gene: .; v_gene: TRBV27; abundance: once; len: 15; j_gene: TRBJ1-5; CDR3nt: TGTGCCAGCAGTTTAGGAGGGGCCCTCAATCAGCCCCAGCATTTT; CDR3aa: CASSLGGALNQPQHF
d_gene: .; v_gene: TRBV7-2; abundance: .; len: 13; j_gene: TRBJ1-1; CDR3nt: TGTGCCAGCAGCTTCTGGGAAAACACTGAAGCTTTCTTT; CDR3aa: CASSFWENTEAFF
d_gene: TRBD2; v_gene: TRBV20-1; abundance: .; len: 17; j_gene: TRBJ2-1; CDR3nt: TGCAGTGCTAGAGTGGCCGGGACTAGCGGGAGTAGAAATGAGCAGTTCTTC; CDR3aa: CSARVAGTSGSRNEQFF
d_gene: TRBD2; v_gene: TRBV5-1; abundance: .; len: 19; j_gene: TRBJ2-1; CDR3nt: TGCGCCAGCAGCTCCGATAGCGGGAGGTCTTTATTCCCCTACAATGAGCAGTTCTTC; CDR3aa: CASSSDSGRSLFPYNEQFF
d_gene: .; v_gene: TRBV20-1; abundance: .; len: 15; j_gene: TRBJ2-7; CDR3nt: TGCAGTGCTAGAGACCAGCCGGGATGGACCTACGAGCAGTACTTC; CDR3aa: CSARDQPGWTYEQYF
d_gene: .; v_gene: TRBV4-3; abundance: .; len: 16; j_gene: TRBJ2-1; CDR3nt: TGCGCCAGCAGCCAAGGCACGGGTCAGGCCGTGGATGAGCAGTTCTTC; CDR3aa: CASSQGTGQAVDEQFF
d_gene: .; v_gene: TRBV20-1; abundance: .; len: 15; j_gene: TRBJ2-1; CDR3nt: TGCAGTGCTAGATCTCGAATGGGTGACTACAATGAGCAGTTCTTC; CDR3aa: CSARSRMGDYNEQFF
d_gene: .; v_gene: TRBV14; abundance: once; len: 15; j_gene: TRBJ2-5; CDR3nt: TGTGCCAGCAGCCAAGGGTTCGTCAGTCAAGAGACCCAGTACTTC; CDR3aa: CASSQGFVSQETQYF
d_gene: .; v_gene: TRBV21-1; abundance: .; len: 11; j_gene: TRBJ2-2; CDR3nt: TGTGCCTGGGGGAACACCGGGGAGCTGTTTTTT; CDR3aa: CAWGNTGELFF
d_gene: .; v_gene: TRBV4-3; abundance: .; len: 14; j_gene: TRBJ2-3; CDR3nt: TGCGCCCGAGGGGAGAGGCTGGGGTGGGATACGCAGTATTTT; CDR3aa: CARGERLGWDTQYF
d_gene: TRBD1; v_gene: TRBV4-1; abundance: .; len: 15; j_gene: TRBJ2-7; CDR3nt: TGCGCCAGCAGCGGACAGGGGACAGGGGCCTACGAGCAGTACTTC; CDR3aa: CASSGQGTGAYEQYF
d_gene: .; v_gene: TRBV4-3; abundance: .; len: 15; j_gene: TRBJ1-6; CDR3nt: TGCGCCAGCAGCCAAGAAGGGTATGGGGGTTTACCCCTCCACTTT; CDR3aa: CASSQEGYGGLPLHF
d_gene: TRBD2; v_gene: TRBV19; abundance: .; len: 16; j_gene: TRBJ2-1; CDR3nt: TGTGCCAGTAGTATAGGCGGGGGGAACTTCTACAATGAGCAGTTCTTC; CDR3aa: CASSIGGGNFYNEQFF
d_gene: TRBD2; v_gene: TRBV13; abundance: .; len: 15; j_gene: TRBJ2-1; CDR3nt: TGTGCCAGCAGCTTAGGAGCGGGGGGAGCGAATGAGCAGTTCTTC; CDR3aa: CASSLGAGGANEQFF
d_gene: TRBD2; v_gene: TRBV24-1; abundance: once; len: 12; j_gene: TRBJ2-1; CDR3nt: TGTGCCACCTCGGGGGGGATAGGTGAGCAGTTCTTC; CDR3aa: CATSGGIGEQFF
d_gene: .; v_gene: TRBV18; abundance: .; len: 12; j_gene: TRBJ2-1; CDR3nt: TGTGCCAGCTCAGAGGGAGTGAATGAGCAGTTCTTC; CDR3aa: CASSEGVNEQFF
d_gene: .; v_gene: TRBV7-8; abundance: .; len: 15; j_gene: TRBJ2-3; CDR3nt: TGTGCCAGCATCATATGGGGCACCTCCACAGATACGCAGTATTTT; CDR3aa: CASIIWGTSTDTQYF
d_gene: TRBD2; v_gene: TRBV20-1; abundance: once; len: 15; j_gene: TRBJ2-1; CDR3nt: TGCAGTGCTTTCCGCCTAGCGGGGGGCCCTGGTGAGCAGTTCTTC; CDR3aa: CSAFRLAGGPGEQFF
d_gene: TRBD2; v_gene: TRBV12-3/TRBV12-4; abundance: .; len: 14; j_gene: TRBJ2-7; CDR3nt: TGTGCCAGCACCAGGACTAGCGGCACGAGGGAGCAGTACTTC; CDR3aa: CASTRTSGTREQYF
d_gene: .; v_gene: TRBV29-1; abundance: .; len: 13; j_gene: TRBJ2-3; CDR3nt: TGCAGCGCGGACCTTCCGGACGCAGATACGCAGTATTTT; CDR3aa: CSADLPDADTQYF
d_gene: TRBD2; v_gene: TRBV9; abundance: .; len: 15; j_gene: TRBJ2-1; CDR3nt: TGTGCCAGCAGCGATAGCGGGAGAAGGTCCCATGAGCAGTTCTTC; CDR3aa: CASSDSGRRSHEQFF
d_gene: .; v_gene: TRBV9; abundance: .; len: 15; j_gene: TRBJ2-4; CDR3nt: TGTGCCAGCAGCGCCCCCGGGGCGGATAGGAACATTCAGTACTTC; CDR3aa: CASSAPGADRNIQYF
d_gene: .; v_gene: TRBV5-4; abundance: .; len: 24; j_gene: TRBJ2-7; CDR3nt: TGTGCCAGCAGCTTGGAGTACCGTGAGTCTCCTACGAGTGGCCTGCTACCCCACCTAGGCGAGCAGTACTTC; CDR3aa: CASSLEYRESPTSGLLPHLGEQYF
d_gene: TRBD2; v_gene: TRBV4-2; abundance: .; len: 16; j_gene: TRBJ2-1; CDR3nt: TGTGCCAGCAGCCAAGAGGGGACTAGCGGGAGTGGAGAGCAGTTCTTC; CDR3aa: CASSQEGTSGSGEQFF
d_gene: .; v_gene: TRBV12-3/TRBV12-4; abundance: .; len: 15; j_gene: TRBJ1-5; CDR3nt: TGTGCCAGCAGGCCAGGGAATCAAATTGATCAGCCCCAGCATTTT; CDR3aa: CASRPGNQIDQPQHF
d_gene: TRBD1; v_gene: TRBV27; abundance: .; len: 15; j_gene: TRBJ2-7; CDR3nt: TGTGCCAGCAGTTTCACGACAGGGGCATTCGACGAGCAGTACTTC; CDR3aa: CASSFTTGAFDEQYF